This T cell receptor (beta chain) was captured by sequencing in a study of blood T cell repertoires in COVID-19. In the study overall: From the United States, Italy and Spain came samples of acute and convalescent COVID-19. PBMCs, B-cell-depleted T cells, or T cells provided the cDNA or gDNA that made up the material.

Source study methods: Quantification of nucleated cells was approximated via reference gene primer amplification. The repertoire was sequenced with immunoSEQ multiplex PCR; TCRdb's copy has only in-frame clones and lacks some. For V, J and clone size, that table is used; D and trimming come from the DNA. The sample consists of about 300,000 clones, approximately 84% of them appearing once. The CDR3 totals 16 residues. Germline V gives CDR1 MNHEY, CDR2 SVGAGI. V was pared by 2 bases and J by 0 bases, with 11 bases between. The sample comprised peripheral blood. The clonotype comes from a human donor with COVID-19, enrolled during active disease. The donor label of this sample is uncertain. This chain links TRBV6-5 with TRBJ1-3, with no clear D. The CDR3 DNA reads as TGTGCCAGCAGTTACAGCCAGGTCCTCTCTGGAAACACCATATATTTT. Its protein product is CASSYSQVLSGNTIYF.